The source of this T cell receptor beta chain is a study of T cells after yellow fever vaccination. General observations from the study: Although the secondary response was weaker, it peaked faster, at day 5 versus 15. High-abundance clonotypes from the bulk population could contaminate FACS-sorted repertoires. Most primary-vaccination clones reappeared after the booster (about 97% CD4, 85% to 90% CD8).

Template-switching 5'RACE yielded the TCR cDNA; a universal primer site and UMIs were added in the process. Via MiXCR, TCRdb re-called the 5' RACE reads, giving one row per CDR3 protein. The table includes hundreds of thousands of distinct CDR3 sequences, around 13% detected once. Comment on this clonotype: Its antigen is not identified.

The sequencing used CD4+ T cells sorted from PBMCs, collected 15 days after the yellow fever booster vaccination. This clonotype originated in a man between 18 and 29 years old who received the YFV17D yellow fever vaccine.

The CDR3 nucleotides read TGTGCCAGTAGCCCCCGGACAGCAGGGGTTCAGTACTTC. Protein product: CASSPRTAGVQYF. This chain connects TRBV19 to TRBJ2-4; possibly TRBD1 for D (6 bases). Trimming left V 6 bases short and J 11 bases short, with 17 bases between. Per germline, CDR1 LNHDA and CDR2 SQIVND (reference sequence). This CDR3 contains 13 residues.